The rows below give T cell receptor beta chains drawn from one sample of a study of T cell repertoires in cytomegalovirus infection. The antigens of these receptors remain unknown. TCRdb re-called the reads with MiXCR, one entry per CDR3 protein. The sample lists about half a million distinct CDR3 sequences, about 33% occurring once. Specimen: cultured PBMCs, collected from culture after CMV antigen stimulation. These receptors were obtained from a human donor in good health (CMV status not recorded). Some clones in this sample may be carry-over from other donors' samples. Both conserved end residues are part of each CDR3. Each record gives: clone size, V gene, J gene, D gene, CDR3 protein, CDR3 DNA. The D gene is left open where the match is weak. Rows give clone size only sometimes, using once, few, many, or a class for an expanded clone.

many	TRBV7-6	TRBJ2-3	TRBD2	CASSIGLAGSGDTQYF	TGTGCCAGCAGCATCGGACTAGCGGGATCCGGAGATACGCAGTATTTT
NA	TRBV19	TRBJ2-5	NA	CASSIMSSTETQYF	TGTGCCAGTAGTATTATGTCTAGCACAGAGACCCAGTACTTC
NA	TRBV4-3	TRBJ2-7	TRBD2	CASSQDSSGSFYEQYF	TGCGCCAGCAGCCAAGATTCTAGCGGGAGCTTCTACGAGCAGTACTTC
few	TRBV5-1	TRBJ2-1	TRBD2	CASSFTSGRLGLNEQFF	TGCGCCAGCAGCTTTACTAGCGGGAGACTGGGCCTTAATGAGCAGTTCTTC
NA	TRBV4-1	TRBJ1-5	TRBD1	CASSWTGSHQPQHF	TGCGCCAGCAGCTGGACAGGGAGCCATCAGCCCCAGCATTTT
NA	TRBV19	TRBJ1-2	TRBD1	CASSTTDREIYGYTF	TGTGCCAGTAGTACGACCGACAGGGAAATCTATGGCTACACCTTC
NA	TRBV6-2/TRBV6-3	TRBJ2-1	TRBD2	CASSYSKLAGASPYNEQFF	TGTGCCAGCAGTTACTCGAAGCTAGCGGGCGCTTCACCCTACAATGAGCAGTTCTTC
few	TRBV7-2	TRBJ2-7	TRBD1	CASSLAGTGGYEQYF	TGTGCCAGCAGCTTAGCGGGGACAGGAGGGTACGAGCAGTACTTC
NA	TRBV11-2	TRBJ2-1	TRBD2	CASSPGTTRYNEQFF	TGTGCCAGCAGCCCCGGGACTACACGATACAATGAGCAGTTCTTC
NA	TRBV28	TRBJ2-7	NA	CASSRTGPTYEQYF	TGTGCCAGCAGTCGAACAGGCCCGACCTACGAGCAGTACTTC
few	TRBV27	TRBJ2-2	TRBD2	CASSFQRELVAGELFF	TGTGCCAGCAGTTTCCAGCGGGAGTTAGTGGCCGGGGAGCTGTTTTTT
few	TRBV10-3	TRBJ1-1	TRBD1	CAINAQGGIRTEAFF	TGTGCCATCAATGCCCAGGGGGGGATTAGGACTGAAGCTTTCTTT
NA	TRBV3-1	TRBJ1-2	NA	CASSQDGRWGYTF	TGTGCCAGCAGCCAAGATGGGCGATGGGGCTACACCTTC